This record concerns one T cell receptor (beta chain) sequence. Its antigen is still unknown. The data are from a study of vaccination effects on CD4 cells after COVID-19. On the study more broadly: Post-vaccine draws lagged the second dose by a median of 72 days.

The V gene lost 4 bases and the J gene lost 0 bases, with 7 bases spanning the gap. The CDR3 is 15 amino acids. Germline CDR1 is SGHTA and CDR2 is FQGNSA. Overall study findings and caveats: Clones of infection and vaccine origin contracted markedly late after vaccination.

Under the ViraFEST assay, PBMC were stimulated with viral peptide pools so that antigen-specific CD4+ T cells expanded. Sequencing was performed afterwards. Following a 10-day culture, CD4+ T cells were purified. Of the BNT162b2 and mRNA-1273 vaccines, participants received two doses of one or the other. Recipients of the vaccine had no prior SARS-CoV-2 infection and negative nucleocapsid antibodies. The authors exchanged half the medium for IL-2 medium on days 3 and 7. Libraries were prepared by immunoSEQ multiplex PCR; TCRdb keeps only in-frame clonotypes and omits some of them. Of approximately 61,000 clones listed, around 73% are singletons.

This receptor was obtained from a human donor who received a COVID-19 vaccine. Sample: CD4+ T cells from PBMCs cultured with HCoV-229E spike peptides, taken after COVID-19 vaccination. J is TRBJ2-6 and V is TRBV7-2, with no clear D. CDR3 protein: CASSSAFSGANVLTF. CDR3 nucleotide sequence: TGTGCCAGCAGCTCGGCCTTCTCTGGGGCCAACGTCCTGACTTTC.